The entry that follows covers one T cell receptor (beta chain) sequence. Per the original methods: For nucleated cells, counts were estimated from reference gene primer amplification. Profiling relied on immunoSEQ multiplex PCR, and the TCRdb table lists in-frame clones only, not all of them. For V, J and clone size, that table is used; D and trimming come from the DNA. The sample has around 170,000 clones; 80% to 90% are singletons. The sample originates from a study of blood T cell repertoires in COVID-19. Across the whole study: The study drew acute and convalescent COVID-19 samples from the United States, Italy and Spain.

The CDR3 has 15 amino acids. CDR1 is MNHNY and CDR2 is SVGAGI in the germline V gene (reference sequence). The V segment lost 11 bases and the J segment 3 bases; nucleotides outside the gene matches: 9. The J gene is TRBJ2-6, the V gene TRBV6-6; 8 bases are shared with TRBD1. Sequenced sample: peripheral blood. The clonotype originates from a young man who had recovered from COVID-19. The DNA of the CDR3 is TGTGCCTCCGAACAGGGGGTGAGTGGGGCCAACGTCCTGACTTTC. Translating gives CASEQGVSGANVLTF.